This T cell receptor (beta chain) was profiled in a study of vaccination and CD4 T cells after COVID-19 (dated by TCRdb to the early 2020s). Some background on the complete study: The convalescent cohort included six males and four females, with two Hispanic individuals, seven Caucasians, two Asians and one multiracial person. Participants got two doses of the Pfizer-BioNTech BNT162b2 vaccine (n=8) or two doses of the Moderna mRNA-1273 vaccine (n=2). For stimulating the cultures, overlapping spike peptide pools were used, derived from SARS-CoV-2 as well as from the common cold coronaviruses HCoV-NL63, HCoV-OC43 and HCoV-229E. In under twelve COVID-19 convalescent patients and a few infection-naive healthy vaccine recipients, researchers compared the spike-specific CD4+ TCR repertoire from before mRNA vaccination with the repertoire from after. Post-vaccine blood samples were obtained a median of about 72 days after the second vaccine dose, with a range of about 14 to 241 days. Post-COVID blood samples were collected from convalescent patients a median of around 100 days after diagnosis, with a range of roughly 30 to 170 days. In control cultures, a CEFX viral epitope pool was used as positive control, an HIV-1 Nef peptide pool was used as negative control, or no peptide was added. What the authors observed across the whole study: An increase in the median number of SARS-CoV-2-reactive clonotypes from 20 to 25 after infection to 38 after vaccination was observed, but the change was not found to be significant. Among convalescent patients, a median around 86% of the SARS-CoV-2-reactive clones seen after vaccination appeared only after vaccination, which suggests priming specific to the vaccine. Relatively few convalescent patients were included in the study, and early timepoints after natural infection were not analyzed. In convalescent patients, nearly all vaccine-specific clones (304 of 307) were found to be mono-reactive for SARS-CoV-2 spike rather than cross-reactive with common cold coronaviruses.

CDR1 and CDR2, per the germline V gene (reference sequence), are DFQATT and SNEGSKA. Taken from cysteine to phenylalanine, the CDR3 has 15 residues. CDR3 DNA is the only sequence kept; it has 45 bases, read in frame from the first base. Here V drops 5 bases and J drops 3 bases, and the junction holds 10 bases not matched to any gene. Read against the paper, the sample's treatment or condition label means: 10-day PBMC culture with coronavirus spike peptide pools or control peptides (ViraFEST assay). To expand antigen-specific T cells with peptide pools and then pick out the expanded clonotypes through TCR sequencing, the study relied on the ViraFEST assay. The absence of prior SARS-CoV-2 infection in healthy vaccine recipients was confirmed by negative nucleocapsid antibody tests before and after vaccination. PBMCs were cultured at roughly 1.8 million per well in IMDM supplemented with around 5.5% human AB serum and around 9.5 IU/ml IL-2, with around 10 ug/ml peptide pools added. On days 3 and 7, half of the culture medium was replaced with fresh IL-2-containing medium. Once the cells had been in culture for approximately 10 days, the EasySep CD4+ T cell isolation kit was used to isolate CD4+ T cells by negative selection. Ficoll-Paque Plus gradient centrifugation was used to isolate PBMCs from whole blood, and the isolated PBMCs were then either used fresh or cryopreserved at -140C. In general, triplicate wells were set up for every culture condition.

The library was made by PCR. DNA from cultured CD4+ T cells underwent TCR sequencing with the Oncomine TCR Beta short-read assay at the Johns Hopkins FTIC core. The QIAamp micro DNA kit was used to extract genomic DNA from the cultured CD4+ T cells. Oncomine TCR Beta libraries from cultured CD4+ T cells were pooled with unique dual indexes and sequenced on an Illumina iSeq 100. As for the authors' bioinformatics: Non-productive sequences were filtered out, and CDR3s that did not start with C, did not end with F or W, or were shorter than 7 amino acids were discarded. The MANAFEST web application was used to identify antigen-specific clonotypes by comparing peptide-stimulated wells against reference wells and other culture wells. For a clone to be called positive, the clone needed an FDR below 0.05, an odds ratio above 5, and a productive frequency above 0.1% in at least two of three replicate wells. Clonotypes that were significantly expanded in both SARS-CoV-2 spike wells and at least one common cold coronavirus spike condition were defined as cross-reactive. Using R version 3.6.1, CDR3 homology was evaluated through Levenshtein distances (stringdist) along with unrooted phylogenetic trees (ape). TCRdb itself trimmed the public reads at Q25 with fastp, ran MiXCR and retained productive beta chains. CDR3 protein duplicates are merged, each entry listing the most common genes and DNA. The V and J calls and clone size are TCRdb's, not the authors'. This sample is represented by approximately 22,000 distinct CDR3 sequences; around 60% of them were singletons. Together, the top ten hold about an eighth of the sample.

Concerning this clonotype itself: Its antigen remains undetermined. No base quality values were provided; no much bigger clone lies one nucleotide off.

The sequences come from CD4+ T cells from blood, cultured in vitro, collected after SARS-CoV-2 vaccination. This receptor was identified in a human donor who received a COVID-19 vaccine. The chain joins TRBV20-1 to TRBJ2-5, and TRBD2 matches 9 of the central bases. Here is the DNA: TGCAGTGCTGAGGGTGAGCGGGGGGCCGAAGAGACCCAGTACTTC. This is translated as CSAEGERGAEETQYF.